This T cell receptor beta chain originates from a study of somatic mutations in cytotoxic T cells in rheumatoid arthritis. Overall study: Blood from the patient (about 33 ml EDTA) was drawn right after diagnosis, pretreatment.

Some clones are missing from TCRdb's copy, which holds only in-frame ones; the method was immunoSEQ multiplex PCR. The data show approximately 13,000 clones, roughly 82% seen once. Study findings and constraints: A rise in CD8+ clonality with age was seen in rheumatoid arthritis patients but not in healthy controls.

Turning to this clone: Its antigen is unknown.

The sequencing sample was made of CD8+ T cells sorted from blood. The clonotype comes from an adult with rheumatoid arthritis.

The CDR3 spells CASSPKNYGYTF. The CDR3 DNA follows: TGTGCCAGCAGCCCAAAGAACTATGGCTACACCTTC. The chain combines TRBV16 with TRBJ1-2; no clear D. Looked up from germline, CDR1 is KGHSY and CDR2 is FQNENV. Deletions cut 4 bases from V and 2 bases from J, with 5 bases between. The CDR3 length is 12 residues. The complete variable domain, with remaining parts taken from reference TRBV16 and TRBJ1-2, reads GEEVAQTPKHLVRGEGQKAKLYCAPIKGHSYVFWYQQVLKNEFKFLISFQNENVFDETGMPKERFSAKCLPNSPCSLEIQATKLEDSAVYFCASSPKNYGYTFGSGTRLTVV.